This T cell receptor beta chain came from a study of type 1 regulatory T cells. On the study more broadly: An in vitro protocol generated T-allo10, a Tr1-enriched, alloantigen-specific CD4 T cell product.

A single record per CDR3 protein comes from TCRdb applying MiXCR to the reads. The sample lists about 74,000 distinct CDR3 sequences, about 60% seen once, with 7.6% in the top ten. T-allo10 cells from the graft donor were described as anergic, host-alloantigen-specific, and alloantigen-specific suppressors. Germline V gene data show CDR1 as DFQATT and CDR2 as SNEGSKA (reference sequence). The length of the CDR3 is 18 residues. Trimming at V came to 4 bases and at J to 5 bases, leaving 17 bases not matched to a gene. Points on this clonotype: Its antigen is unidentified.

This TCR came from a human donor in good health. This chain links TRBV20-1 with TRBJ2-1; 10 bases agree with TRBD1. Sequencing was carried out using cultured T cells, either the whole culture or a sorted T cell fraction (not recorded which). Described subset: Tr1-enriched cell product generated in vitro against host alloantigens. CDR3 in amino acids: CSAKGDPTGQGIDNEQFF. The CDR3 nucleotides read TGCAGTGCTAAGGGGGATCCTACGGGACAGGGGATTGACAATGAGCAGTTCTTC.